The 20 T cell receptor beta chains below were found in one sample sequenced in a study of PD-L1 blockade in urothelial cancer (dated by TCRdb to 2016 to 2017). Interpreted using the paper, the time point label stands for: pretreatment peripheral blood. Receptor amplification or capture employed the immunoSEQ multiplex PCR assay. In TCRdb, the immuneACCESS table is reduced to in-frame sequences with V and J assigned. These tables do not hold every clone; where another copy was compared, an unresolved V gene accounts for under half, and the others remain unexplained. In all, the sample holds about 39,000 clones, and 80% to 95% of those were seen once. The ten largest clones represent approximately 10% of the sample. The sample here was PBMCs, taken around atezolizumab (anti-PD-L1) treatment. The source is a woman aged 55-75 years with urothelial cancer.

V gene TRBV5-4 combines with J gene TRBJ2-4; D is perhaps TRBD1 (6 bases). The CDR3 length is 18 residues. Germline V gives CDR1 SGHNT, CDR2 YYREEE (reference sequence). V lost 3 bases to trimming and J lost 1 base, with 20 bases between them. The CDR3 nucleotides are TGTGCCAGCAGCTCTAGTGTAGGGGGATGGGAGGCCAAAAACATTCAGTACTTC. Its protein is CASSSSVGGWEAKNIQYF.

This chain joins TRBV6-4 and TRBJ2-7, with TRBD2 matching 9 bases. Per the germline V gene, CDR1 is MRHNA and CDR2 is SNTAGT. J was trimmed by 6 bases and V by 10 bases; bases with no gene match: 13. This CDR3 is built from 14 residues. CDR3 in amino acids: CATRGDQREVEQYF. Here the CDR3 DNA reads TGTGCCACCAGGGGGGATCAGCGGGAGGTCGAGCAGTACTTC.

The rearrangement joins TRBV28 to TRBJ2-5; 10 bases map to TRBD2. Unmatched junction bases numbered 10, after V lost 3 bases and J lost 3 bases. The V gene's germline CDR1 is MDHEN and CDR2 SYDVKM. CDR3 length: 17 residues. The CDR3 here is CASSFPLAGVLKETQYF. The CDR3 nucleotides are TGTGCCAGCAGTTTCCCCCTAGCGGGAGTGTTGAAAGAGACCCAGTACTTC.

The V and J genes are TRBV7-3 and TRBJ2-3; a possible D gene is TRBD2 (6 bases). Trimming stripped 5 bases from V and 0 bases from J, with 9 bases between. CDR3 length equals 14 residues. From germline, CDR1 is SGHTA and CDR2 FQGTGA. The CDR3 region is CASSPGTSTDTQYF. The CDR3 DNA reads TGTGCCAGCAGCCCTGGGACTAGCACAGATACGCAGTATTTT.

The CDR3 DNA reads as TGTGCCAGTTCCACCGGGACACCCTACAATGAGCAGTTCTTC. It encodes CASSTGTPYNEQFF. V is TRBV19 and J is TRBJ2-1; weak D call: TRBD1 (6 bases). The CDR3 extends over 14 amino acids. V lost 8 bases to trimming and J lost 2 bases, with 13 bases between them. Germline-derived CDR1 and CDR2 are LNHDA and SQIVND (reference sequence).

The chain uses TRBV7-9 and TRBJ2-7, with 9 bases that match TRBD2. The CDR3 has 15 residues. The ends lost 3 bases at V and 3 bases at J; junction bases unmatched: 6. Germline loops: CDR1 SEHNR, CDR2 FQNEAQ (reference sequence). The CDR3 DNA follows: TGTGCCAGCAGCTTTCCACCTAGCGGGGACTACGAGCAGTACTTC. Protein sequence: CASSFPPSGDYEQYF.

The chain carries TRBV18 and TRBJ2-3, with D tentatively TRBD2 (6 bases). The CDR3 runs to 16 residues. V lost 5 bases to trimming and J lost 0 bases, with 15 bases between them. The germline CDR1 and CDR2 sequences are KGHSH and LQKENI. The DNA for the CDR3 is TGTGCCAGCTCATCCCTCGGCGGGGCTAGCACAGATACGCAGTATTTT. This encodes CASSSLGGASTDTQYF.

This chain connects TRBV27 to TRBJ1-2; TRBD1 aligns across 7 bases. V shed 5 bases, J shed 8 bases, and the junction held 8 bases outside the gene matches. The CDR3 runs to 13 residues. Per germline, CDR1 MNHEY and CDR2 SMNVEV (reference sequence). This CDR3 reads CASSRQGSRGYTF. The CDR3 coding sequence is TGTGCCAGCAGTCGACAGGGATCACGGGGCTACACCTTC.

The V gene is TRBV2, the J gene TRBJ2-7; 8 bases agree with TRBD1. This CDR3 is 15 amino acids long. Germline CDR1 is SNHLY and CDR2 is FYNNEI. Germline trimming cut 2 bases from V and 3 bases from J; bases unmatched to any gene: 6. CDR3 sequence (DNA): TGTGCCAGCAGTGAAAGCCGGACAGGGAACTACGAGCAGTACTTC. Translating it yields CASSESRTGNYEQYF.

The rearrangement joins TRBV21-1 to TRBJ1-5; the listed D gene, TRBD1, was not tested against the DNA. TRBV21-1 is noted as a pseudogene. This CDR3 is 14 amino acids long. CDR3 loop: CASSKAWYSQPQHF. The CDR3 DNA reads as TGTGCCAGCAGCAAAGCGTGGTACAGTCAGCCCCAGCATTTT.

The gene calls are TRBV2 and TRBJ2-1, with 12 positions matching TRBD1. This CDR3 region has 16 residues. V shed 1 base, J shed 4 bases, and the junction held 2 bases outside the gene matches. In germline, CDR1 is SNHLY, CDR2 FYNNEI. In nucleotides, the CDR3 is TGTGCCAGCAGTGAAGGGGACAGGGGGCCTTACAATGAGCAGTTCTTC. Its translation: CASSEGDRGPYNEQFF.

The chain uses TRBV5-1 and TRBJ1-2; D remains unclear. The germline gives CDR1 SGHRS, CDR2 YFSETQ. V was trimmed by 2 bases and J by 4 bases, leaving 6 bases between them. CDR3 length: 12 residues. The CDR3 DNA sequence: TGCGCCAGCAGCTTTCCGTCCTATGGCTACACCTTC. It encodes CASSFPSYGYTF.

To note about this clone: One junction end disagrees with the germline gene, perhaps due to a read error. The rearrangement joins TRBV7-9 to TRBJ2-7, with 9 bases lining up with TRBD1. The CDR3 totals 17 residues. Germline V gene lookup returns CDR1 SEHNR and CDR2 FQNEAQ (reference sequence). The chain's CDR3 is CASSLVGPGQGSASFLF. The CDR3 DNA sequence: TGTGCCAGCAGCTTAGTTGGTCCGGGACAGGGATCAGCTTCTTTTCTTTTC.

This chain connects TRBV28 to TRBJ2-1, with 11 bases matching TRBD2. Germline values: CDR1 MDHEN, CDR2 SYDVKM. V gave up 4 bases and J gave up 12 bases; unmatched junction bases: 11. The CDR3 is made up of 15 amino acids. The CDR3, as DNA: TGTGCCAGCAGTTATGGTGGTAGCGGGAGGGCCGGGCAGTTCTTC. Residues: CASSYGGSGRAGQFF. Filled out from reference TRBV28 and TRBJ2-1, the complete variable domain reads DVKVTQSSRYLVKRTGEKVFLECVQDMDHENMFWYRQDPGLGLRLIYFSYDVKMKEKGDIPEGYSVSREKKERFSLILESASTNQTSMYLCASSYGGSGRAGQFFGPGTRLTVL.

The J gene is TRBJ1-5, the V gene TRBV6-5; D perhaps matches TRBD1 (6 bases). The CDR3 spans 14 residues. Trimming removed 5 bases from V and 3 bases from J, with 11 bases in between. CDR1 and CDR2 (germline): MNHEY, SVGAGI. The CDR3 DNA follows: TGTGCCAGCAGTCGTGACAGGAACAATCAGCCCCAGCATTTT. Its protein is CASSRDRNNQPQHF.

V gene TRBV27 combines with J gene TRBJ1-2, with D uncertain. The CDR3 spans 16 residues. The V gene lost 1 base and the J gene lost 1 base, with 13 bases spanning the gap. Germline V gene lookup returns CDR1 MNHEY and CDR2 SMNVEV (reference sequence). CDR3: CASSLLAAVGNYGYTF. The CDR3 DNA reads TGTGCCAGCAGTTTATTAGCGGCAGTAGGTAACTATGGCTACACCTTC.

The CDR3 loop reads CASSAGQGFSYEQYF. CDR3 nucleotide sequence: TGTGCCAGCAGCGCCGGACAGGGGTTCTCCTACGAGCAGTACTTC. The J gene is TRBJ2-7, the V gene TRBV9; 9 bases are a match to TRBD1. The germline CDR1 and CDR2 sequences are SGDLS and YYNGEE. Unmatched junction bases numbered 4, after V lost 3 bases and J lost 0 bases. The CDR3 spans 15 residues.

This clone was counted a single time. The rearrangement uses TRBV6-1 and TRBJ1-2; D gene uncertain. The CDR3 has 13 residues. Germline V CDR1 and CDR2: MNHNS, SASEGT. V lost 8 bases, J lost 4 bases, and 14 bases lay in between. CDR3 in amino acids: CASAYGISYGYTF. The CDR3 DNA follows: TGTGCCAGCGCATACGGGATTTCCTATGGCTACACCTTC.

This chain links TRBV10-3 with TRBJ2-7; 9 nucleotides agree with TRBD1. The CDR3 runs to 15 residues. CDR1 is ENHRY, CDR2 SYGVKD, per germline. Losses at the gene ends were 7 bases for V and 2 bases for J; bases not matched to a gene: 9. The CDR3 here is CAINLLDRGTYEQYF. For the CDR3, the DNA is TGTGCCATCAACCTCCTGGACAGGGGTACCTACGAGCAGTACTTC.

The chain is built from TRBV6-1 and TRBJ1-1; D not certain. Trimming left V 6 bases short and J 3 bases short, with 8 bases between. Germline V gene data show CDR1 as MNHNS and CDR2 as SASEGT. CDR3 size: 12 residues. The CDR3 reads CASRAGYTEAFF. For the CDR3, the DNA is TGTGCCAGCAGGGCCGGGTACACTGAAGCTTTCTTT.